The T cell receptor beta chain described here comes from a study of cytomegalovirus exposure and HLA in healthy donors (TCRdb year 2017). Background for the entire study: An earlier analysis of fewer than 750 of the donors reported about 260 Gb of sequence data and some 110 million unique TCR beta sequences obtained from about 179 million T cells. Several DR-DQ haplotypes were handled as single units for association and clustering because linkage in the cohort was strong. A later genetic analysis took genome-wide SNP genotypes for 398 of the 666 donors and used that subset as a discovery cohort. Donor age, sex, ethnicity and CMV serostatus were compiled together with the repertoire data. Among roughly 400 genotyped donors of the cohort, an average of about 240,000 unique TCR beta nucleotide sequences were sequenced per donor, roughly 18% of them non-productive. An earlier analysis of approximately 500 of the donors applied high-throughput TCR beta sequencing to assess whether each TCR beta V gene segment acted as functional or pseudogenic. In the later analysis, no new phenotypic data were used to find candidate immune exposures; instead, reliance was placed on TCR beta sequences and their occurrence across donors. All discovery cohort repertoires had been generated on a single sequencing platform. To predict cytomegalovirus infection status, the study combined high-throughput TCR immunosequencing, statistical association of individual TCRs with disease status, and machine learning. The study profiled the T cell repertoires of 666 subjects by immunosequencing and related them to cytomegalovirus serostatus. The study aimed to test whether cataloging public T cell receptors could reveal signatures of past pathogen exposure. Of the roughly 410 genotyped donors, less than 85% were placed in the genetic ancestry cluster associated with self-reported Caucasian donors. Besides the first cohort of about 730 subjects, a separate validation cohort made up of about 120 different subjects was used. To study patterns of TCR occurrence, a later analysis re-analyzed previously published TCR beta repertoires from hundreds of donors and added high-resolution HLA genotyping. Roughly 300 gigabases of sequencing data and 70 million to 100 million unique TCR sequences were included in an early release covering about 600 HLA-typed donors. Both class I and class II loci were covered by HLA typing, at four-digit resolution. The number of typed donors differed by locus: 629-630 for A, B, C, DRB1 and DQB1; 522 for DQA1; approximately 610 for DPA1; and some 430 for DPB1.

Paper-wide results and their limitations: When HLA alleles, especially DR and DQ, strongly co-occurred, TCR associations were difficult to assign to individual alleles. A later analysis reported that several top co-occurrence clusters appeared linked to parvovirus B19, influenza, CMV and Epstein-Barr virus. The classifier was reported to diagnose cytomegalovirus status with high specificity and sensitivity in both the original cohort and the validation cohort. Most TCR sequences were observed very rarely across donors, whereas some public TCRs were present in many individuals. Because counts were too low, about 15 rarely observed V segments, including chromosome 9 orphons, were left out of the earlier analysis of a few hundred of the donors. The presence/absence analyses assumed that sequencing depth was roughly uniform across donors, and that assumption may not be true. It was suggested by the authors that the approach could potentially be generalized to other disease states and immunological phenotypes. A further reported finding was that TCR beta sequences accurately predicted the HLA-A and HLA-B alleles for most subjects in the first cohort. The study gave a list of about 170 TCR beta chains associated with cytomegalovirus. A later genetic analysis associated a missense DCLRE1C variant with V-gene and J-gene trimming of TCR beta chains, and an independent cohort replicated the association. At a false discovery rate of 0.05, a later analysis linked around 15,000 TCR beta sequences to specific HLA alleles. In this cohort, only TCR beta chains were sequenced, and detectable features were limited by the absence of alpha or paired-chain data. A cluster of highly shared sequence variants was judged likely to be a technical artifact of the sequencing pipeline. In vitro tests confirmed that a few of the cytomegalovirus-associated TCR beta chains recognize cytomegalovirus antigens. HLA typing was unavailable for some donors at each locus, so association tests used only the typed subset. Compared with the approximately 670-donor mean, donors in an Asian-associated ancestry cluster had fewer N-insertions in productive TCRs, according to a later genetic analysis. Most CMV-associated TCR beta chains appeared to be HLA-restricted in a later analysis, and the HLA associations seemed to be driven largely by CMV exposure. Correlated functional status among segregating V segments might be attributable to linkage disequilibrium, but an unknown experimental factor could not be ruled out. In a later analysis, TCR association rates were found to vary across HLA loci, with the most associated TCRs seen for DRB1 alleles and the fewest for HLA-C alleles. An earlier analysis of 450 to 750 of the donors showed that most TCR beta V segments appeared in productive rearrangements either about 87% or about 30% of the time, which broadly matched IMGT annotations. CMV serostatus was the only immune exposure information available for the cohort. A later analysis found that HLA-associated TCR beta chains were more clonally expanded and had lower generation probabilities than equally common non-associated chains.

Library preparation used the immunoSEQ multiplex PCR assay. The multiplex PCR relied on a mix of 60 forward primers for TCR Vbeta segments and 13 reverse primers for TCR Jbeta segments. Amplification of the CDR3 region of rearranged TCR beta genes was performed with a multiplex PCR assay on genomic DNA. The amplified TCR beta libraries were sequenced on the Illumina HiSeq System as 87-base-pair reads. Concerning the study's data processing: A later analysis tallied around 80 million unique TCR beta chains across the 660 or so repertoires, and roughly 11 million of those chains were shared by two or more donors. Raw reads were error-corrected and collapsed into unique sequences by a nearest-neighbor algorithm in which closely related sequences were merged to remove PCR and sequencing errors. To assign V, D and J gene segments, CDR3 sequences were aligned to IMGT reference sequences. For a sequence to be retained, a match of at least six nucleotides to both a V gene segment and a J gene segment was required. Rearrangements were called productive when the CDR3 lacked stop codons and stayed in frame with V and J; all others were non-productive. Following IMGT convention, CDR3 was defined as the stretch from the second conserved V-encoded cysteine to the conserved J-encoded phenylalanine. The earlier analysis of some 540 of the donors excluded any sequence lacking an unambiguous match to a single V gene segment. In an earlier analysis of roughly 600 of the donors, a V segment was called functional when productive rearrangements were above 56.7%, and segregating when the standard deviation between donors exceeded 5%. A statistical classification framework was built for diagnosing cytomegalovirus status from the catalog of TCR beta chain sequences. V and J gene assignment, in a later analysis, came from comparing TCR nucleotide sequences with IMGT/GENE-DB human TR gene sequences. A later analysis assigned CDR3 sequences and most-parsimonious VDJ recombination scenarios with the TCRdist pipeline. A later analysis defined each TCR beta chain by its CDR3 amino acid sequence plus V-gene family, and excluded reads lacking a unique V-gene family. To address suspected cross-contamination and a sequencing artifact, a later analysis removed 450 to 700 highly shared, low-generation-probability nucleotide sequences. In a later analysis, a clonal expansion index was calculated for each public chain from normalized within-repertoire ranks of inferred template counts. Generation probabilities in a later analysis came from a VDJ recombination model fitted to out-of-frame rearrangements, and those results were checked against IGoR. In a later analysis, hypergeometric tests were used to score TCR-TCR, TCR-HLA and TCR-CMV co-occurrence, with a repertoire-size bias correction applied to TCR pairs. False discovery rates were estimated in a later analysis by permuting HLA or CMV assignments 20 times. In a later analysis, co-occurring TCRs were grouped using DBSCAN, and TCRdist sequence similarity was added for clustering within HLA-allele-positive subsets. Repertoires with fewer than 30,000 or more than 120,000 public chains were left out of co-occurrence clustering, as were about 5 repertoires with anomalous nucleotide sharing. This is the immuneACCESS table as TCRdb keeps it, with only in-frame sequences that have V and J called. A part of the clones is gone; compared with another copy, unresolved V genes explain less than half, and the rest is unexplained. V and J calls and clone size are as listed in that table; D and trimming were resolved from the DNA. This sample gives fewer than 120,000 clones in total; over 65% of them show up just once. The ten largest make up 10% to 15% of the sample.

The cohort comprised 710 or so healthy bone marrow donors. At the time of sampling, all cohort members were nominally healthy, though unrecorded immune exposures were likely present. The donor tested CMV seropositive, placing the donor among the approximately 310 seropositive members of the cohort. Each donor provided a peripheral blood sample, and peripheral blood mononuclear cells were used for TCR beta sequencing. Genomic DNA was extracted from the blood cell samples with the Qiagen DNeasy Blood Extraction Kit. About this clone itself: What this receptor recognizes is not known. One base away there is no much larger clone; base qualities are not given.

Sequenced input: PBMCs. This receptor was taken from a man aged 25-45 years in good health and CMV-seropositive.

This receptor has the CDR3 CASSYIRGDGYTF. The DNA sequence follows: TGTGCCAGCAGTTACATTCGCGGGGACGGCTACACCTTC. The chain is made from TRBV6-5 and TRBJ1-2; TRBD1 is a possible D gene, resting on 5 matching bases. Taken from the germline V gene, the CDR1 and CDR2 loops are MNHEY and SVGAGI. The CDR3 sequence holds 13 residues, the cysteine and phenylalanine included. Of the read, only the CDR3 DNA is kept; its 39 bases are in frame from base 1. V sheds 2 bases and J sheds 8 bases, leaving 12 bases between their ends.